This record looks at one T cell receptor (beta chain) sequence and its context. Its cognate antigen is unknown. The CDR3 totals 18 residues. J lost 0 bases, V lost 5 bases, and 16 bases had no gene match. The sample originates from a study of T cells in Graves' hyperthyroidism and ophthalmopathy. Overall study results and limits: In blood, most of the thyroid clonotypes expanded above 0.001 were also present.

For ophthalmopathy patients, the Clinical Activity Score was at least 3 and the NOSPECS grade at least 4; duration was under 3 months. There were TCR beta CDR3 regions amplified from RNA transcripts. When the TCR CDR3 underwent first-round RT-PCR, the HTBI primer set was used. Each CDR3 protein is one row after TCRdb ran MiXCR on the multiplex PCR reads. The profile shows hundreds of thousands of distinct CDR3 sequences, around 22% of them singletons. The V gene is TRBV12-3 or TRBV12-4, the J gene TRBJ2-7, with 7 bases identical to TRBD1. Input material: blood. The sequence came from a woman aged 25-40 years with Graves' ophthalmopathy. The CDR3 sequence is CASSPGVRWGTASYEQYF. For the CDR3, the DNA is TGTGCCAGCAGTCCCGGGGTCAGATGGGGGACAGCCTCCTACGAGCAGTACTTC.